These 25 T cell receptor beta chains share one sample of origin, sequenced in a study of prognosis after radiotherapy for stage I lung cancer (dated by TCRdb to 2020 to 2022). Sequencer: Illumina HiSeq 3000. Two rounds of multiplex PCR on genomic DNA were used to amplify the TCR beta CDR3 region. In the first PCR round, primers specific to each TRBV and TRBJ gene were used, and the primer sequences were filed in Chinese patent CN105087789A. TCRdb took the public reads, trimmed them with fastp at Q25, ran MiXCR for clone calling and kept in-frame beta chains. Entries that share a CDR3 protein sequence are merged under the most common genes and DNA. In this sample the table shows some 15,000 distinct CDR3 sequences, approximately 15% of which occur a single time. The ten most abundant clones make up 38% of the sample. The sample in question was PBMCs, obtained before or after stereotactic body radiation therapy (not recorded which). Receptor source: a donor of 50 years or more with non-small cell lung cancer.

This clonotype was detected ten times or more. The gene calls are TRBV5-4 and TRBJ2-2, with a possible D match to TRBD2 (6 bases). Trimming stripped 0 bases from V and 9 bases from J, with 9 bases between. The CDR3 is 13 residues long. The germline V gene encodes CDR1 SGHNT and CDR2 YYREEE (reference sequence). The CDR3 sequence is CASSLGSGRELFF. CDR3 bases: TGTGCCAGCAGCTTGGGTAGCGGCCGGGAGCTGTTTTTT.

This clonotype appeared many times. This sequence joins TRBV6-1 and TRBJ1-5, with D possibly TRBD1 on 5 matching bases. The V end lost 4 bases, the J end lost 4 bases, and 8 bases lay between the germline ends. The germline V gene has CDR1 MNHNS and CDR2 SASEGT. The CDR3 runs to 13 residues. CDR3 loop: CASSADKNQPQHF. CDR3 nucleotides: TGTGCCAGCAGTGCGGACAAAAATCAGCCCCAGCATTTT.

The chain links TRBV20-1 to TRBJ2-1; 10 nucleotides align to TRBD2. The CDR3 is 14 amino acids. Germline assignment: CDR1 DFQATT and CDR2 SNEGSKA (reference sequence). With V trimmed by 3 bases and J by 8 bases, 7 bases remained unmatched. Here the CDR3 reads CSARQIAGGDEQFF. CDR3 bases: TGCAGTGCTAGGCAGATAGCGGGAGGCGATGAGCAGTTCTTC.

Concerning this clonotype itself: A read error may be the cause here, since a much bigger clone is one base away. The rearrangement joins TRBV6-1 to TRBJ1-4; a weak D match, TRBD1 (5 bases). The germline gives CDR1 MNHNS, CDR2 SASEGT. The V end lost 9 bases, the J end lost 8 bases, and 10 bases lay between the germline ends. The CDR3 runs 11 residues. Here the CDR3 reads CARKKGEKLFF. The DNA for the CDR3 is TGTGCCAGAAAAAAGGGGGAAAAACTGTTTTTT.

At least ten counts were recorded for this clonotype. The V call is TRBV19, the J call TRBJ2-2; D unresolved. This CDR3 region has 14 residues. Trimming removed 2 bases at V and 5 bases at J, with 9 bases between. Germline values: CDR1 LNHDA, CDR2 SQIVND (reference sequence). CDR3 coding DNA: TGTGCCAGTAGTATACTTTTTCAAACCGGGGAGCTGTTTTTT. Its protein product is CASSILFQTGELFF.

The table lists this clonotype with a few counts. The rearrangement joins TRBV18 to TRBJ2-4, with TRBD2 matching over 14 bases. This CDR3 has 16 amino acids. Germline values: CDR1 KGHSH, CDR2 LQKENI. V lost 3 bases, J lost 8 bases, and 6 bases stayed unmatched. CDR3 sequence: CASSPTSGGVRHIQYF. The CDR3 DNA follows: TGTGCCAGCTCACCGACTAGCGGGGGGGTTCGGCACATTCAGTACTTC.

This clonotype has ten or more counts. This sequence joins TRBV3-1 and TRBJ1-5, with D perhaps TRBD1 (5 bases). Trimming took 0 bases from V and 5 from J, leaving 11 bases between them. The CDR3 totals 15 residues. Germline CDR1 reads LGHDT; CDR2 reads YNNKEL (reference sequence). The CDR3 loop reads CASSQDSGRDQPQHF. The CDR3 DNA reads TGTGCCAGCAGCCAAGACTCGGGCAGGGATCAGCCCCAGCATTTT.

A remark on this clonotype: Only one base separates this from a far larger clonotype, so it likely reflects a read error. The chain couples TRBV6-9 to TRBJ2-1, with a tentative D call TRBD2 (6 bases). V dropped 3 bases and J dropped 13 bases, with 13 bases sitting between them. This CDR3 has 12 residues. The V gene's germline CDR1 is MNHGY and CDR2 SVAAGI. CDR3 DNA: TGTGCCAGCAGTTACGGATCGGGAGTCCAGTTCTTC. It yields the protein CASSYGSGVQFF.

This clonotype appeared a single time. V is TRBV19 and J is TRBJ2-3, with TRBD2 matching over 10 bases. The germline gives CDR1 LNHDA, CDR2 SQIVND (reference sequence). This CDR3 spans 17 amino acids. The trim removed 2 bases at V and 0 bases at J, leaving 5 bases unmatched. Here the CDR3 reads CASSILAGATSTDTQYF. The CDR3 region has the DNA TGTGCCAGTAGTATACTAGCGGGAGCAACAAGCACAGATACGCAGTATTTT.

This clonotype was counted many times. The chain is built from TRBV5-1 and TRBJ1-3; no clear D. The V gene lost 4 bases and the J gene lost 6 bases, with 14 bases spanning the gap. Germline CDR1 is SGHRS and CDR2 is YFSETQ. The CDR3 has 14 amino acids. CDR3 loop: CASSPGSPANTIYF. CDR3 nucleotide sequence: TGCGCCAGCAGCCCGGGATCTCCGGCAAACACCATATATTTT.

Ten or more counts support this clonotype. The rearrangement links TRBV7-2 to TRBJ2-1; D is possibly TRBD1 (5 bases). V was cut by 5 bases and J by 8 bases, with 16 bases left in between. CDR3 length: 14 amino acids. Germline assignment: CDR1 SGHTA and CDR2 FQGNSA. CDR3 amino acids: CASSPLIGADEQFF. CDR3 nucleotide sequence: TGTGCCAGCAGCCCCCTCATAGGGGCGGATGAGCAGTTCTTC.

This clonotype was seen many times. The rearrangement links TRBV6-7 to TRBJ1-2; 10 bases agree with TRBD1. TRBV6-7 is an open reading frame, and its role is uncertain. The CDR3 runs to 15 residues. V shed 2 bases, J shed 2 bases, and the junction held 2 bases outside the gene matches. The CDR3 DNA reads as TGTGCCAGCAGTTACATGGGACAGGGGAACTATGGCTACACCTTC. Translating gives CASSYMGQGNYGYTF.

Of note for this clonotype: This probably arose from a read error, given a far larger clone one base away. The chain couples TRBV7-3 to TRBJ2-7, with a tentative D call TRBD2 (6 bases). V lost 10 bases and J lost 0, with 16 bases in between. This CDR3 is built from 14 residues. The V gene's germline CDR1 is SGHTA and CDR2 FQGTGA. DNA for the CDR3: TGTGCCAACAGTCCGACGGGGGTCTCCTACGAGCAGTACTTC. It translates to CANSPTGVSYEQYF.

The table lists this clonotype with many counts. In DNA form, the CDR3 reads TGTGCCAGCAGTCCCCCGCCGGGGACAAACATTCAGTACTTC. This sequence encodes CASSPPPGTNIQYF. The chain combines TRBV28 with TRBJ2-4; D assignment may be TRBD1 or TRBD2 (5 bases each). The CDR3 has 14 residues. The V end was cut by 5 bases, the J end by 6 bases, with 14 bases between. Germline CDR1 MDHEN, CDR2 SYDVKM.

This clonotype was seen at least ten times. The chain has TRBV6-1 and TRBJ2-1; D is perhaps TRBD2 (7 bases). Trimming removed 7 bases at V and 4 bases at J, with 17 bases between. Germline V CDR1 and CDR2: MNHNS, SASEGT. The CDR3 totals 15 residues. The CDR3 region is CASTPGGGRYNEQFF. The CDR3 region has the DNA TGTGCCAGCACCCCTGGCGGGGGCCGATACAATGAGCAGTTCTTC.

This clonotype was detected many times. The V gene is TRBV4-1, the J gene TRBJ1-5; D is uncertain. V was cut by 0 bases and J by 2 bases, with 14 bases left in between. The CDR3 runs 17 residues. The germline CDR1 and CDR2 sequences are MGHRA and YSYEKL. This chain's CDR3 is CASSQEVGFGGNQPQHF. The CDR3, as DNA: TGCGCCAGCAGCCAAGAAGTAGGATTTGGGGGCAATCAGCCCCAGCATTTT.

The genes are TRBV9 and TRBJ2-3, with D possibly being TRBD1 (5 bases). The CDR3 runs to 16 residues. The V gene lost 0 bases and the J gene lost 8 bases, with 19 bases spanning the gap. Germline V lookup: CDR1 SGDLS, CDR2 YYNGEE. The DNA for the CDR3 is TGTGCCAGCAGCGTAGAAGAAGGCAGGGCCGCAGGTACGCAGTATTTT. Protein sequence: CASSVEEGRAAGTQYF.

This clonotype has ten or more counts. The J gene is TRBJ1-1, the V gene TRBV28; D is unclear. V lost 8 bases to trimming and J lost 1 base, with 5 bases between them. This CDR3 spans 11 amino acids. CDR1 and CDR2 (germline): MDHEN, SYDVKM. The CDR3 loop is CASRGNTEAFF. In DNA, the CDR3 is TGTGCCAGCCGGGGGAACACTGAAGCTTTCTTT.

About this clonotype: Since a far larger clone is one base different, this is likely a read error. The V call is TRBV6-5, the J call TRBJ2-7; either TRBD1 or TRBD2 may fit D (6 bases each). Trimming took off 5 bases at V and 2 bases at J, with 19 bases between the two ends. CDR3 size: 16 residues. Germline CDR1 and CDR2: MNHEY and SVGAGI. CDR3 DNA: TGTGCCAGCAGTGAATTATGGGGGGCTCTCCCCTACGAGCAGTACGTC. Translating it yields CASSELWGALPYEQYV.

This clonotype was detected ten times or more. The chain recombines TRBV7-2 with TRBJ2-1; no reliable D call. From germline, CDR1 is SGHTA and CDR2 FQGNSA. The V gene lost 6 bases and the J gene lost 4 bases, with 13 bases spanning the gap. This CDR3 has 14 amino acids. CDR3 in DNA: TGTGCCAGCAGTCCCCCTTCGGTATACAATGAGCAGTTCTTC. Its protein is CASSPPSVYNEQFF.

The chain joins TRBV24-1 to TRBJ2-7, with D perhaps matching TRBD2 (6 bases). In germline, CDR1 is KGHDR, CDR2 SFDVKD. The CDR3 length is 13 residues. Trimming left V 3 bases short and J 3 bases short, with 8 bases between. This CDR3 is CATSDAGGYEQYF. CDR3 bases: TGTGCCACCAGTGATGCCGGGGGCTACGAGCAGTACTTC.

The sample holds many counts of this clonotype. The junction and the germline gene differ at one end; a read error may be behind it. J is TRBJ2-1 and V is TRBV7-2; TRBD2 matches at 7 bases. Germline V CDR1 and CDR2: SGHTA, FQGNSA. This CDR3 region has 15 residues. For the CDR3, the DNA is TGTGCCAGCAGCAGGGGTGGCGGGAGTTCGAATGAGCAGTCCTTC. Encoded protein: CASSRGGGSSNEQSF.

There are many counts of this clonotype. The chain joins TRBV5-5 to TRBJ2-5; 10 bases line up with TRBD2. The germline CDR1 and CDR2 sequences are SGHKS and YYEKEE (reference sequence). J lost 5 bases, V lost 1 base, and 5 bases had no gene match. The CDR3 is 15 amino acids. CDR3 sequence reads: CASSLIPAGGETQYF. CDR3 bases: TGTGCCAGCAGCTTGATCCCAGCGGGGGGGGAGACCCAGTACTTC.

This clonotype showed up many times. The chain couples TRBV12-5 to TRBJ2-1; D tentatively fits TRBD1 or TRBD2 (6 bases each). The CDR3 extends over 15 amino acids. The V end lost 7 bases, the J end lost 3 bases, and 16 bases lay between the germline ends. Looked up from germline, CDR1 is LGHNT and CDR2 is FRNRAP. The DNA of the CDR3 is TGTGCTAGTGCCTGGGCGGGACACGGCTACAATGAGCAGTTCTTC. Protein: CASAWAGHGYNEQFF.

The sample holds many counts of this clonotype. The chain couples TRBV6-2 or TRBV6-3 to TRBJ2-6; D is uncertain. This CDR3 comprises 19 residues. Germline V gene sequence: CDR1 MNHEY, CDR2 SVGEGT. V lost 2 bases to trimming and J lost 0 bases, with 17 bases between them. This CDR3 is CASSYVATFNPSGANVLTF. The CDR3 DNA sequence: TGTGCCAGCAGTTACGTCGCGACATTCAACCCCTCTGGGGCCAACGTCCTGACTTTC.